Listed below are T cell receptor beta chains from one sample, sequenced in a study of blood T cells in healthy people across ages. MiXCR was run by TCRdb on the 5' RACE reads, yielding one entry per CDR3 protein. The sample records around 580,000 distinct CDR3 sequences, around 48% being singletons. The sequenced sample consisted of blood. The receptors shown here come from a man older than 75 in good health. The CDR3 runs from the conserved cysteine through the conserved F or W. The D gene is left open where the match is weak. Only some rows state a clone size, as once, few, many or a class for expanded clones.

j_call d_call clone_size cdr3_length v_call cdr3_nt cdr3_aa
TRBJ2-5 TRBD2 NA 18 TRBV9 TGTGCCAGCAGCGTAGCCCCCCTGACTAGCGGGGGGGCGGATGAGCAGTACTTC CASSVAPLTSGGADEQYF
TRBJ1-1 NA NA 13 TRBV12-3/TRBV12-4 TGTGCCAGCAGTGTCGACACTAACACTGAAGCTTTCTTT CASSVDTNTEAFF
TRBJ2-3 NA many 17 TRBV6-6 TGTGCCAGCAGTTACTCGAGCAGTCAGGGGAGCGCAGATACGCAGTATTTT CASSYSSSQGSADTQYF
TRBJ2-7 TRBD1 NA 15 TRBV7-2 TGTGCCAGCAGCCCAGGGGGCGGAGGGGCCTACGAGCAGTACTTC CASSPGGGGAYEQYF
TRBJ2-7 TRBD1 NA 13 TRBV10-3 TGTGCCGCCTCGACAGGGATTAAGAACGAGCAGTACTTC CAASTGIKNEQYF
TRBJ1-2 NA NA 16 TRBV4-3 TGCGCCAGCAGCCGAGCAATTTCCGGGACAACGAATGGCTACACCTTC CASSRAISGTTNGYTF
TRBJ2-4 TRBD1 few 15 TRBV29-1 TGCAGCGCCTACCCACAGGGGCGCCCTTCAGGGGCCCAGTACTTC CSAYPQGRPSGAQYF
TRBJ2-3 NA few 11 TRBV7-8 TGTGCCAGCAGCTTAGTGGACGTGTGGTATTTT CASSLVDVWYF
TRBJ2-5 TRBD2 NA 15 TRBV7-7 TGTGCTAGCAGCCCAAGGACTAGCGGCAAAGAGACCCAGTACTTC CASSPRTSGKETQYF
TRBJ2-1 TRBD1 few 13 TRBV10-3 TGTGCCGGAGGGACAGGGACCAACAATGAGCAGTTCTTC CAGGTGTNNEQFF
TRBJ1-3 NA NA 15 TRBV20-1 TGCAGTGCCAAACGGGCCGCCGCGGGAGAAAACACCATATATTTT CSAKRAAAGENTIYF
TRBJ1-1 NA NA 12 TRBV7-2 TGTGCCAGCAGCTCTTCAGGTCTGCAAGCTTTCTTT CASSSSGLQAFF
TRBJ2-1 TRBD2 NA 15 TRBV6-1 TGTGCCAGCAGTGAACTAGCGGGAGAATACAATGAGCAGTTCTTC CASSELAGEYNEQFF
TRBJ2-7 NA few 14 TRBV7-2 TGTGCCAGCAGCTTAGGAGCGGTTTCCTACGAGCAGTACTTC CASSLGAVSYEQYF
TRBJ2-7 NA NA 16 TRBV6-6 TGTGCCAGCAGTCACTCTCGGGGGACGCAGGGCTACGAGCAGTACTTC CASSHSRGTQGYEQYF
TRBJ1-4 NA NA 16 TRBV24-1 TGTGCCACCAGTGATTCCCGGGACGGACCAAATGAAAAACTGTTTTTT CATSDSRDGPNEKLFF
TRBJ2-1 NA NA 15 TRBV5-4 TGTGCCAGCACCGTTCACGAGGGACCTGGGAATGAGCAGTTCTTC CASTVHEGPGNEQFF
TRBJ2-1 TRBD1 NA 16 TRBV9 TGTGCCAGCAGCGACGCCGGGACAGGGGACATCAATGAGCAGTTCTTC CASSDAGTGDINEQFF
TRBJ2-1 NA NA 15 TRBV7-9 TGTGCCTGCAGCGGACCGAGAGGAGAAATCAATGAGCAGTTCTTC CACSGPRGEINEQFF
TRBJ2-1 NA NA 12 TRBV20-1 TGCAGTGCAACCGACAGGTACAATGAGCAGTTCTTC CSATDRYNEQFF
TRBJ1-4 NA NA 14 TRBV5-1 TGCGCCAGCCGTCTATACGGAGCTAATGAAAAACTGTTTTTT CASRLYGANEKLFF
TRBJ2-5 NA NA 11 TRBV7-2 TGTGCCAGCAGCGTGATGGGGACCCAGTACTTC CASSVMGTQYF
TRBJ2-6 NA NA 19 TRBV12-3/TRBV12-4 TGTGCCAGCAGTTTAGCGCGGGGGCAGGGGAATTCTGGGGCCAACGTCCTGACTTTC CASSLARGQGNSGANVLTF
TRBJ2-5 TRBD2 NA 15 TRBV6-5 TGTGCCAGCAGTTCTAGCGGGCCAACCTACAATGGGCAGTACTTC CASSSSGPTYNGQYF
TRBJ2-2 TRBD2 NA 14 TRBV6-6 TGTGCCAGCAGATCTAGCGGGAGGACCGGGGAGCTGTTTTTT CASRSSGRTGELFF
TRBJ2-7 NA NA 14 TRBV6-2/TRBV6-3 TGTGCCAGCAGGGCATTAGACAGCTCCTACGAGCAGTACTTC CASRALDSSYEQYF
TRBJ2-5 TRBD1 NA 14 TRBV28 TGTGCCAGCAAATTAGGAGGACAGGGGAAGACCCAGTACTTC CASKLGGQGKTQYF
TRBJ2-1 TRBD2 NA 15 TRBV5-5 TGTGCCAGCAGCTTGGGGTCTAGCGGCTACAATGAGCAGTTCTTC CASSLGSSGYNEQFF
TRBJ2-6 NA NA 14 TRBV28 TGTGCCTACGGACCCCTCTCTGGGGCCAACGTCCTGACTTTC CAYGPLSGANVLTF
TRBJ1-6 TRBD1 few 16 TRBV27 TGTGCCAGCAGTTTCAGTCCGGGACAGGGCGATGCACCCCTCCACTTT CASSFSPGQGDAPLHF
TRBJ1-1 NA NA 14 TRBV7-8 TGTGCCAGCAGCTTCGGACAGTATAACACTGAAGCTTTCTTT CASSFGQYNTEAFF
TRBJ1-2 NA NA 15 TRBV3-1 TGTGCCAGCAGCCAGGATGGAAATTCCTACTATGGCTACACCTTC CASSQDGNSYYGYTF